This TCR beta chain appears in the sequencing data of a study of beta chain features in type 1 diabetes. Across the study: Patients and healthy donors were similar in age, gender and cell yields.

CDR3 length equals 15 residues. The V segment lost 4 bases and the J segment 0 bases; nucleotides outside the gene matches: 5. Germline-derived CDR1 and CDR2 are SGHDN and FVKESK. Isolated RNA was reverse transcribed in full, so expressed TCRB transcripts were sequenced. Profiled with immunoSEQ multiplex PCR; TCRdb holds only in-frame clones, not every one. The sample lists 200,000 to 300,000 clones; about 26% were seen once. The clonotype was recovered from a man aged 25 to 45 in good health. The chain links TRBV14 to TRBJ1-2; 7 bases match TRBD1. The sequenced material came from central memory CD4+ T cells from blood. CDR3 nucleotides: TGTGCCAGCAGCCGGGGACAGATGTCTAACTATGGCTACACCTTC. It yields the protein CASSRGQMSNYGYTF.